The 15 T cell receptor beta chains presented below share a single source sample, sequenced in a study of cytomegalovirus exposure and HLA in healthy donors. PCR involved 60 Vbeta and 13 Jbeta primers. Assay: immunoSEQ multiplex PCR; the TCRdb copy retains only in-frame clones and omits some. The repertoire holds about 100,000 clones, with roughly three quarters as singletons. The sequencing input was PBMCs. Receptors originate from a woman aged 55-70 years in good health and CMV-seronegative.

The V gene is TRBV7-9, the J gene TRBJ2-1, with 8 nucleotides matching TRBD2. The length of the CDR3 is 15 residues. Germline CDR1 SEHNR, CDR2 FQNEAQ (reference sequence). Trimming at V came to 6 bases and at J to 7 bases, leaving 11 bases not matched to a gene. The CDR3 loop reads CASRPGTREFNEQFF. In DNA, the CDR3 is TGTGCCAGCAGACCCGGGACTAGGGAATTTAATGAGCAGTTCTTC. The whole variable domain, filled in from reference TRBV7-9 and TRBJ2-1, reads DTGVSQNPRHKITKRGQNVTFRCDPISEHNRLYWYRQTLGQGPEFLTYFQNEAQLEKSRLLSDRFSAERPKGSFSTLEIQRTEQGDSAMYLCASRPGTREFNEQFFGPGTRLTVL.

This chain links TRBV25-1 with TRBJ1-5; 8 bases line up with TRBD1. After removal of 10 bases from V and 2 bases from J, the junction contained 4 bases not matched to a gene. The CDR3 has 13 amino acids. Germline V lookup: CDR1 MGHDK, CDR2 SYGVNS. The DNA of the CDR3 is TGTGCCATACCGGGACAGGGCAATCAGCCCCAGCATTTT. Its protein is CAIPGQGNQPQHF.

The chain links TRBV7-9 to TRBJ2-1; a weak D match, TRBD1 (7 bases). Germline V gene sequence: CDR1 SEHNR, CDR2 FQNEAQ (reference sequence). Trimming cost V 0 bases and J 5 bases, with 11 bases left between them. This CDR3 is 15 amino acids long. This chain's CDR3 is CASSLAQGGNNEQFF. Here the CDR3 DNA reads TGTGCCAGCAGCTTAGCGCAGGGGGGTAACAATGAGCAGTTCTTC.

The chain couples TRBV7-2 to TRBJ2-5; 9 bases fit TRBD2. CDR3 length: 16 amino acids. V trimming: 8 bases; J trimming: 5 bases; junction bases outside the gene matches: 15. Germline lookup yields CDR1 SGHTA and CDR2 FQGNSA. The CDR3 DNA reads as TGTGCCAGCGGGCCGCAGGGTAGCGGGGGATTGGAGACCCAGTACTTC. It translates to CASGPQGSGGLETQYF.

The chain combines TRBV6-5 with TRBJ1-2; weak D call: TRBD1 (5 bases). The V end was cut by 2 bases, the J end by 0 bases, with 13 bases between. CDR3 size: 16 residues. Germline assignment: CDR1 MNHEY and CDR2 SVGAGI. The CDR3 coding sequence is TGTGCCAGCAGTTACCTTCGGGACTCTACTAACTATGGCTACACCTTC. This encodes CASSYLRDSTNYGYTF.

This sequence joins TRBV29-1 and TRBJ1-1; maybe TRBD1 (6 bases). The germline V gene encodes CDR1 SQVTM and CDR2 ANQGSEA. The germline V and J ends were trimmed by 1 base and 6 bases, with 12 bases remaining between them. This CDR3 spans 13 amino acids. CDR3 in DNA: TGCAGCGTTGAAGCGGGCAGGGGCTCTGAAGCTTTCTTT. This gives the protein CSVEAGRGSEAFF. Looking up the rest from reference TRBV29-1 and TRBJ1-1 gives the full variable domain: SAVISQKPSRDICQRGTSLTIQCQVDSQVTMMFWYRQQPGQSLTLIATANQGSEATYESGFVIDKFPISRPNLTFSTLTVSNMSPEDSSIYLCSVEAGRGSEAFFGQGTRLTVV.

This clone was detected a few times. The rearrangement uses TRBV5-6 and TRBJ2-2; a possible D gene is TRBD1 (6 bases). From germline, CDR1 is SGHDT and CDR2 YYEEEE. The CDR3 loop spans 17 amino acids. V was trimmed by 1 base and J by 1 base, leaving 14 bases between them. The CDR3 DNA follows: TGTGCCAGCAGCTTGTCCTTGACAGGACTGAACACCGGGGAGCTGTTTTTT. Its protein is CASSLSLTGLNTGELFF. Full variable domain (outside the CDR3, taken from reference TRBV5-6 and TRBJ2-2): DAGVTQSPTHLIKTRGQQVTLRCSPKSGHDTVSWYQQALGQGPQFIFQYYEEEERQRGNFPDRFSGHQFPNYSSELNVNALLLGDSALYLCASSLSLTGLNTGELFFGEGSRLTVL.

The J gene is TRBJ1-1, the V gene TRBV6-1; 7 bases are a match to TRBD1. J gave up 4 bases and V 2 bases, and 7 bases lay outside the gene matches. This CDR3 spans 15 amino acids. CDR1 and CDR2 from the germline V gene are MNHNS and SASEGT. For the CDR3, the DNA is TGTGCCAGCAGTGAATACGGCAGGGGGACCACTGAAGCTTTCTTT. Its translation: CASSEYGRGTTEAFF.

The chain employs TRBV7-2 and TRBJ1-6, with 7 bases lining up with TRBD1. J was trimmed by 19 bases and V by 3 bases; bases with no gene match: 15. The germline V gene encodes CDR1 SGHTA and CDR2 FQGNSA. This CDR3 comprises 14 residues. The chain's CDR3 is CASSFQRGDSYYHF. The DNA of the CDR3 is TGTGCCAGCAGCTTCCAGAGGGGGGACAGTTATTATCACTTT.

The chain links TRBV2 to TRBJ2-1; 8 bases are shared with TRBD1. CDR1 SNHLY and CDR2 FYNNEI come from the germline V gene. This CDR3 is built from 14 residues. V lost 8 bases and J lost 4; bases outside the gene matches: 7. The CDR3 loop is CASPGQETYNEQFF. The CDR3 DNA reads as TGTGCCAGCCCGGGACAGGAGACTTACAATGAGCAGTTCTTC.

The gene calls are TRBV18 and TRBJ1-2; D remains unclear. The CDR3 length is 15 residues. Germline lookup yields CDR1 KGHSH and CDR2 LQKENI. V dropped 1 base and J dropped 3 bases, with 12 bases sitting between them. The DNA of the CDR3 is TGTGCCAGCTCACCACGATTTGGAGTTGACTATGGCTACACCTTC. This translates into CASSPRFGVDYGYTF.

The CDR3: CASSESTGGDYEQYF. The CDR3 nucleotides are TGTGCCAGCAGTGAATCAACAGGGGGGGACTACGAGCAGTACTTC. V is TRBV2 and J is TRBJ2-7; maybe TRBD1 (8 bases). The V and J ends lost 2 bases and 3 bases respectively, with 14 bases between them. The germline V gene has CDR1 SNHLY and CDR2 FYNNEI. The CDR3 length is 15 residues.

The chain has TRBV7-8 and TRBJ1-1, with a tentative D call TRBD1 (6 bases). CDR3 length: 15 amino acids. Deletions cut 0 bases from V and 5 bases from J, with 13 bases between. Germline lookup yields CDR1 SGHVS and CDR2 FQNEAQ. CDR3 sequence (DNA): TGTGCCAGCAGCTTAGCGCAGAACAGGGCTACTGAAGCTTTCTTT. It codes for CASSLAQNRATEAFF. Filled out from reference TRBV7-8 and TRBJ1-1, the complete variable domain reads GAGVSQSPRYKVAKRGQDVALRCDPISGHVSLFWYQQALGQGPEFLTYFQNEAQLDKSGLPSDRFFAERPEGSVSTLKIQRTQQEDSAVYLCASSLAQNRATEAFFGQGTRLTVV.

The V gene is TRBV5-6, the J gene TRBJ2-1; the match to TRBD1 covers 8 bases. J gave up 5 bases and V 4 bases, and 5 bases lay outside the gene matches. This CDR3 has 14 amino acids. Germline values: CDR1 SGHDT, CDR2 YYEEEE. CDR3 nucleotide sequence: TGTGCCAGCAGCCTTACGACAGGGGACAATGAGCAGTTCTTC. As protein: CASSLTTGDNEQFF.

This chain joins TRBV6-1 and TRBJ1-1; the match to TRBD1 covers 7 bases. J lost 2 bases, V lost 7 bases, and 10 bases had no gene match. CDR1 MNHNS and CDR2 SASEGT come from the germline V gene. The CDR3 is 15 amino acids. Written as DNA, the CDR3 is TGTGCCAGCACCCACGCCCGGACAGGCAACACTGAAGCTTTCTTT. Translating gives CASTHARTGNTEAFF.